This T cell receptor beta chain was observed in a study of blood T cell repertoires in COVID-19. Study-level background: Researchers got acute and convalescent COVID-19 samples from the United States, Italy and Spain.

Original processing methods: By means of reference gene primer amplification, nucleated cell counts were estimated. The data were produced by immunoSEQ multiplex PCR, yet TCRdb's version contains in-frame clones alone and is incomplete. From that table come the V and J calls and clone size; the DNA was used to work out D and trimming. This sample has roughly 280,000 clones, with 85% to 90% found just once. Those enrolled, adults aged roughly 18 to 90 years, came from about two dozen US areas. Clinical history reported by participants formed the basis on which cohorts were assigned. With 5 bases removed from V and 5 bases from J, the gap between germline ends came to 15 bases. Germline V gives CDR1 GTSNPN, CDR2 SVGIG (reference sequence). CDR3 length equals 13 residues.

This receptor was identified in a woman aged 25 to 39 with acute COVID-19. The chain couples TRBV30 to TRBJ1-2; D possibly corresponds to TRBD1 (5 bases). The sample was PBMCs or T cells enriched from blood (not recorded which). The CDR3 nucleotides are TGTGCCTGGGGGGCCACCCTGAAGTATGGCTACACCTTC. Protein product: CAWGATLKYGYTF.